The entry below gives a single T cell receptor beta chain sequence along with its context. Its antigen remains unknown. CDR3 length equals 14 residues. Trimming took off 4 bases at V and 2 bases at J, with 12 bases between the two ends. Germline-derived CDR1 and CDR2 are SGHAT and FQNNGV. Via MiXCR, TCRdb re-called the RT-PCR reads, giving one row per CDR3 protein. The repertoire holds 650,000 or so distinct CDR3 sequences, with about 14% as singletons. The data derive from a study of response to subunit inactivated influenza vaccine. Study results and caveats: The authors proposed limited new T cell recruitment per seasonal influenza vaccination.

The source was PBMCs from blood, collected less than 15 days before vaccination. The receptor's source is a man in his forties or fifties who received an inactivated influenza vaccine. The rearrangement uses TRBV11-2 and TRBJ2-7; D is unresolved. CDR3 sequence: CASSSLKATYEQYF. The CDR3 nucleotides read TGTGCCAGCAGCTCCCTAAAGGCGACCTACGAGCAGTACTTC. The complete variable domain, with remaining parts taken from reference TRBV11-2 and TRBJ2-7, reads EAGVAQSPRYKIIEKRQSVAFWCNPISGHATLYWYQQILGQGPKLLIQFQNNGVVDDSQLPKDRFSAERLKGVDSTLKIQPAKLEDSAVYLCASSSLKATYEQYFGPGTRLTVT.